A selection of T cell receptor beta chains follows, all from one sample in a study of blood T cell repertoires in COVID-19. The repertoire was sequenced with immunoSEQ multiplex PCR; TCRdb's copy has only in-frame clones and lacks some. This repertoire shows roughly 110,000 clones, around 75% found once; its top ten account for around 0.92%. Sequenced: peripheral blood. The origin of the receptors is a human donor with acute or convalescent COVID-19. The donor label of this sample is uncertain. CDR3s include the opening cysteine and the closing phenylalanine or tryptophan. A D gene is named only where the DNA matches it firmly. Expanded clones are given a class, and other clones once, few, many or no size at all.

J gene | V gene | clone size | D gene | CDR3 DNA | CDR3 protein
TRBJ2-5 | TRBV5-1 | NA | TRBD2 | TGCGCCAGCAGCAGGGGACTAGCTGAAGAGACCCAGTACTTC | CASSRGLAEETQYF
TRBJ1-3 | TRBV15 | NA | NA | TGTGCCACCAGCAGAGATGGGGCAGCCTCTGGAAACACCATATATTTT | CATSRDGAASGNTIYF
TRBJ1-1 | TRBV2 | many | NA | TGTGCCAGCAGTGAAGTACGAGGGCCTGAAGCTTTCTTT | CASSEVRGPEAFF
TRBJ2-3 | TRBV7-8 | NA | TRBD2 | TGTGCCAGCAGCCCCAGGATGGGGGGGAACACGCAGTATTTT | CASSPRMGGNTQYF
TRBJ2-1 | TRBV11-3 | NA | TRBD2 | TGTGCCAGCAGCTTGGGTAGCGGGCTCTACAATGAGCAGTTCTTC | CASSLGSGLYNEQFF
TRBJ1-2 | TRBV7-2 | NA | TRBD1 | TGTGCCAGCAGCTTCCCGGGACAGGGGGCCTATGGCTACACCTTC | CASSFPGQGAYGYTF
TRBJ1-2 | TRBV6-1 | few | NA | TGTGCCAGCAGTGAGTGGTCAGGAGGTAACTATGGCTACACCTTC | CASSEWSGGNYGYTF
TRBJ1-4 | TRBV5-1 | NA | NA | TGCGCCAGCAGCTGGGGCAACCGGGTCCAGGGGAGTGAAAAACTGTTTTTT | CASSWGNRVQGSEKLFF
TRBJ1-5 | TRBV19 | NA | NA | TGTGCCAGTAGTCAACTTAATCAGCCCCAGCATTTT | CASSQLNQPQHF
TRBJ2-3 | TRBV4-1 | NA | TRBD2 | TGCGCCAGCAGCCAGCTCGGACTAGCGGGCACAGATACGCAGTATTTT | CASSQLGLAGTDTQYF
TRBJ1-5 | TRBV6-6 | few | TRBD1 | TGTGCCAGCAGGCGAACCAGGGGGACCGACAATCAGCCCCAGCATTTT | CASRRTRGTDNQPQHF
TRBJ1-6 | TRBV6-5 | NA | TRBD1 | TGTGCCAGCAGTTACGACAGGGGGTATAATTCACCCCTCCACTTT | CASSYDRGYNSPLHF
TRBJ2-7 | TRBV14 | few | NA | TGTGCCAGCAGCCAAGATCCAATAGGGGAACAGTACTTC | CASSQDPIGEQYF
TRBJ1-6 | TRBV7-2 | NA | TRBD1 | TGTGCCAGCAGCTCCGGGGGGGGACAGTATTCACCCCTCCACTTT | CASSSGGGQYSPLHF
TRBJ1-2 | TRBV28 | few | TRBD1 | TGTGCCAGCAGTTACAGGGGCGTAGGTGGCTACACCTTC | CASSYRGVGGYTF
TRBJ2-2 | TRBV28 | NA | TRBD1 | TGTGCCAGCAGTTTCAGGGACAGGGAAAACACCGGGGAGCTGTTTTTT | CASSFRDRENTGELFF
TRBJ1-3 | TRBV5-1 | few | TRBD1 | TGCGCCAGCAGCCGCGGGACAGGGAATGGAAACACCATATATTTT | CASSRGTGNGNTIYF
TRBJ1-2 | TRBV5-8 | few | NA | TGTGCCAGCAGCTTGTTGCTGAGCTATGGCTACACCTTC | CASSLLLSYGYTF
TRBJ2-2 | TRBV27 | few | NA | TGTGCCAGCAGTCTCGACAGGGCGGGGTCCGGGGAGCTGTTTTTT | CASSLDRAGSGELFF
TRBJ1-5 | TRBV4-1 | NA | TRBD1 | TGCGCCAGCAGCCAAGAGAGGACAGGCCATAGGCAGCCCCAGCATTTT | CASSQERTGHRQPQHF
TRBJ1-4 | TRBV19 | few | NA | TGTGCCAGTTTTGGCACTAATGAAAAACTGTTTTTT | CASFGTNEKLFF
TRBJ2-3 | TRBV5-1 | NA | TRBD1 | TGCGCCAGCAGCTTGGGGACAGGGGGACCAAGCACAGATACGCAGTATTTT | CASSLGTGGPSTDTQYF
TRBJ2-4 | TRBV2 | NA | NA | TGTGCCAGCAGTCCACAGAATCTAGCCAAAAACATTCAGTACTTC | CASSPQNLAKNIQYF
TRBJ1-1 | TRBV5-1 | NA | NA | TGCGCCAGCAGCTTGGACAGGTCCGGTGAAGCTTTCTTT | CASSLDRSGEAFF
TRBJ1-4 | TRBV18 | NA | NA | TGTGCCAGCTCACGCGATCTTAATGAAAAACTGTTTTTT | CASSRDLNEKLFF
TRBJ1-4 | TRBV4-2 | NA | NA | TGTGCCAGCAGCCAAGGGCAGGCAGTTAATGAAAAACTGTTTTTT | CASSQGQAVNEKLFF
TRBJ2-3 | TRBV4-1 | medium-sized | TRBD2 | TGCGCCAGCAGCCCCGGGACTAGCGGCCAGGTTAATGCGGCAGATACGCAGTATTTT | CASSPGTSGQVNAADTQYF
TRBJ2-7 | TRBV2 | few | TRBD1 | TGTGCCAGCAGGTGGGACAGGGGGCCTCCCTACGAGCAGTACTTC | CASRWDRGPPYEQYF
TRBJ2-1 | TRBV5-1 | NA | TRBD1 | TGCGCCAGCAGCTCCGGACAGGGCATTAAGGATGAGCAGTTCTTC | CASSSGQGIKDEQFF
TRBJ2-5 | TRBV5-4 | NA | NA | TGTGCCAGCAGCCGTAGCCTAACGACAGTTCAAGAGACCCAGTACTTC | CASSRSLTTVQETQYF
TRBJ2-1 | TRBV7-9 | NA | TRBD2 | TGTGCCAGCAGCCATAGAAGGACGCGGGGGGCTCAAGACAATGAGCAGTTCTTC | CASSHRRTRGAQDNEQFF
TRBJ1-3 | TRBV29-1 | NA | NA | TGCAGCGTCGCGGGGACTGGTGGAAACACCATATATTTT | CSVAGTGGNTIYF
TRBJ2-7 | TRBV5-6 | NA | TRBD1 | TGTGCCAGCAGCCTACCCCTACGCAGGGGGCTGTACGAGCAGTACTTC | CASSLPLRRGLYEQYF
TRBJ2-1 | TRBV4-1 | NA | TRBD2 | TGCGCCAGCAGCCCAAAACCTTCGGGACTAGCGTTATTAAGCTCCTACAATGAGCAGTTCTTC | CASSPKPSGLALLSSYNEQFF
TRBJ2-2 | TRBV5-1 | NA | TRBD2 | TGCGCCAGCAGCACGGGGGGGACCCACACCGGGGAGCTGTTTTTT | CASSTGGTHTGELFF
TRBJ2-1 | TRBV27 | NA | TRBD2 | TGTGCCAGCAGTTTGGTCGCTAGCGGGGGTAATGAGCAGTTCTTC | CASSLVASGGNEQFF
TRBJ1-2 | TRBV28 | NA | TRBD1 | TGTGCCAGCGGACAGGGGTTACGCGGCTACACCTTC | CASGQGLRGYTF
TRBJ2-5 | TRBV3-1/TRBV3-2 | few | TRBD2 | TGTGCCAGCAGCCAAGTACTGGCGGGGGGACAAGAGACCCAGTACTTC | CASSQVLAGGQETQYF
TRBJ1-1 | TRBV6-5 | NA | TRBD1 | TGTGCCAGCGACAGGGGGCTATCTGAAGCTTTCTTT | CASDRGLSEAFF
TRBJ1-1 | TRBV5-4 | NA | NA | TGTGCCAGCAGCTCCTCCGTTAGAGGAGCTGAAGCTTTCTTT | CASSSSVRGAEAFF
TRBJ2-7 | TRBV27 | NA | TRBD2 | TGTGCCAGCAGTTTTGGCGGGGGGGCCATCCACGAGCAGTACTTC | CASSFGGGAIHEQYF
TRBJ2-3 | TRBV5-1 | NA | TRBD1 | TGCGCCAGCAGCTTGGCTAGGACAGGGGGCTCAGATACGCAGTATTTT | CASSLARTGGSDTQYF
TRBJ2-5 | TRBV7-3 | few | NA | TGTGCCAGCAGCCCCCGACATGGGGAGACCCAGTACTTC | CASSPRHGETQYF
TRBJ1-6 | TRBV7-8 | NA | NA | TGTGCCAGCAGCTTAGGAGGGTTAGGATCACCCCTCCACTTT | CASSLGGLGSPLHF
TRBJ2-1 | TRBV7-9 | NA | NA | TGTGCCAGCAGCCCAAATCCCTACAATGAGCAGTTCTTC | CASSPNPYNEQFF
TRBJ2-5 | TRBV4-1 | NA | TRBD2 | TGCGCCAGCAGCCAAGATGAAACTAGCGGGGGGGCGGGTATGGAGACCCAGTACTTC | CASSQDETSGGAGMETQYF
TRBJ1-1 | TRBV11-2 | NA | TRBD1 | TGTGCCAGCAGCTTAATCTCGTTGGACAGGCGCCGGCACAAAGCTTTCTTT | CASSLISLDRRRHKAFF
TRBJ1-6 | TRBV7-2 | NA | NA | TGTGCCAGCAGCCCGGCCGGGACACCAAATTCACCCCTCCACTTT | CASSPAGTPNSPLHF
TRBJ1-2 | TRBV10-3 | few | NA | TGTGCCATCAGACACCCCCCCGGGGGTGGGTCTAACTATGGCTACACCTTC | CAIRHPPGGGSNYGYTF
TRBJ2-3 | TRBV7-2 | NA | TRBD1 | TGTGCCAGCAGCCAGACAGGGGTACTCACAGATACGCAGTATTTT | CASSQTGVLTDTQYF
TRBJ1-2 | TRBV5-1 | few | TRBD1 | TGCGCCAGCAGCTTGAACAGGGGGCAAGGCTATGGCTACACCTTC | CASSLNRGQGYGYTF
TRBJ1-1 | TRBV12-3/TRBV12-4 | NA | NA | TGTGCCAGCAGTCCCCCCATCCGGACTGAAGCTTTCTTT | CASSPPIRTEAFF
TRBJ1-3 | TRBV5-1 | NA | NA | TGCGCCAGCAGCTTGGGGTTCCTTAGCTCTGGAAACACCATATATTTT | CASSLGFLSSGNTIYF
TRBJ1-2 | TRBV5-1 | few | TRBD1 | TGCGCCAGCAGCTTGGGGGACAGGGTTTTTGGCTACACCTTC | CASSLGDRVFGYTF